What follows are 32 T cell receptor beta chains derived from one specimen sequenced in a study of identical twins' blood T cells. MiXCR, applied by TCRdb to the 5' RACE reads, yields one record per CDR3 protein. The sample lists roughly 340,000 distinct CDR3 sequences, 25% to 35% occurring once. Sequenced input: PBMCs. The receptors were gathered from a woman aged 18 to 49 in good health.

This clonotype came up many times. The J gene is TRBJ1-1, the V gene TRBV21-1; TRBD1, the table's D call, was not compared with the DNA. TRBV21-1 is a pseudogene segment. The length of the CDR3 is 13 residues. The CDR3 sequence is CASSQGFITEAFF. CDR3 coding DNA: TGTGCCAGCTCACAGGGGTTCATCACTGAAGCTTTCTTT.

This clonotype showed up many times. The V and J genes are TRBV18 and TRBJ1-2, with D hard to call. Germline values: CDR1 KGHSH, CDR2 LQKENI. V gave up 3 bases and J gave up 6 bases, with 17 bases separating them. The CDR3 is made up of 15 amino acids. CDR3 sequence: CASSPPIYKADGYTF. CDR3 DNA: TGTGCCAGCTCACCTCCGATTTATAAGGCAGATGGCTACACCTTC.

This clonotype was seen a few times. The chain recombines TRBV4-3 with TRBJ2-1; 10 bases match TRBD2. This CDR3 region has 16 residues. The germline CDR1 and CDR2 sequences are LGHNA and YSLEER. The V and J ends lost 4 bases and 8 bases, in that order; junction bases with no gene match: 11. DNA for the CDR3: TGCGCCAGCAGCCCCGATCTAGCGGGAGTTGTGGATGAGCAGTTCTTC. It specifies CASSPDLAGVVDEQFF.

With respect to this clonotype: One end of the junction varies from germline; a read error may be responsible. This chain uses TRBV13 with TRBJ1-1; D remains ambiguous. This CDR3 has 14 residues. Germline lookup yields CDR1 PRHDT and CDR2 FYEKMQ (reference sequence). CDR3 DNA: TGTGCCTGCAGCTTAATCCCGGGTGTGCATGAAGCTTTCTTT. It is translated as CACSLIPGVHEAFF.

Concerning this clonotype: The junction and the germline gene differ at one end; a read error may be behind it. The CDR3 sequence: CASSKLADHNEQVF. DNA of the CDR3: TGTGCCAGCAGTAAGCTGGCGGATCACAATGAGCAGGTCTTC. The chain couples TRBV6-2 or TRBV6-3 to TRBJ2-1, with no clear D. CDR3 size: 14 residues. CDR1 is MNHEY, CDR2 SVGEGT, per germline.

The sample holds many counts of this clonotype. V and J are TRBV10-1 and TRBJ1-1, with 7 bases identical to TRBD1. V was clipped by 3 bases and J by 0 bases; unmatched bases: 4. Looked up from germline, CDR1 is WNHNN and CDR2 is SYGVQD (reference sequence). The CDR3 spans 15 residues. This chain's CDR3 is CASSDSRGMNTEAFF. For the CDR3, the DNA is TGCGCCAGCAGTGATTCCAGGGGGATGAACACTGAAGCTTTCTTT.

This chain uses TRBV2 with TRBJ1-1; D not resolved. The CDR3 extends over 12 amino acids. V was clipped by 3 bases and J by 4 bases, with 6 bases between them. From germline, CDR1 is SNHLY and CDR2 FYNNEI. The CDR3 is CASSDGFTEAFF. CDR3 nucleotides: TGTGCCAGCAGTGATGGTTTCACTGAAGCTTTCTTT.

This clonotype was recorded many times. The genes are TRBV10-3 and TRBJ2-2; no definite D call. V was trimmed by 3 bases and J by 4 bases, leaving 9 bases between them. CDR1 and CDR2 (germline): ENHRY, SYGVKD. This CDR3 comprises 14 residues. The CDR3 DNA is TGTGCCATCAGTGACTGGATATCCACCGGGGAGCTGTTTTTT. Its protein is CAISDWISTGELFF.

This chain links TRBV5-1 with TRBJ2-2, with no clear D. This CDR3 has 14 residues. From germline, CDR1 is SGHRS and CDR2 YFSETQ. Trimming shortened V by 0 bases and J by 7 bases, and 10 bases separated the two germline ends. The DNA of the CDR3 is TGCGCCAGCAGCTTGGCAGGAATCGGCGGGGAGCTGTTTTTT. Translated: CASSLAGIGGELFF.

This clonotype was counted at least ten times. V usage is TRBV12-3 or TRBV12-4 and J usage is TRBJ1-1, with unresolved D. Trimming removed 10 bases at V and 6 bases at J, with 12 bases between. The CDR3 loop spans 11 amino acids. This chain's CDR3 is CATQSRAEAFF. CDR3 in DNA: TGTGCCACCCAATCCCGTGCTGAAGCTTTCTTT.

As regards this clonotype: The junction differs from germline at one of its ends, possibly a read error. This CDR3 is CANSLLTGGVEQYF. The CDR3 coding sequence is TGTGCCAACAGCTTACTGACTGGGGGTGTCGAGCAGTACTTC. The rearrangement links TRBV11-2 to TRBJ2-7; TRBD1 or TRBD2 may be the D gene (5 bases each). This CDR3 has 14 amino acids. CDR1 and CDR2 (germline): SGHAT, FQNNGV.

V and J are TRBV4-3 and TRBJ2-1; possibly TRBD1 or TRBD2 for D (6 bases each). Per germline, CDR1 LGHNA and CDR2 YSLEER. This CDR3 has 15 amino acids. The V gene lost 0 bases and the J gene lost 2 bases, with 8 bases spanning the gap. The CDR3 sequence is CASSQDGGTYNEQFF. CDR3 nucleotide sequence: TGCGCCAGCAGCCAAGACGGGGGCACCTACAATGAGCAGTTCTTC.

This clonotype appeared a few times. The chain uses TRBV7-2 and TRBJ2-1, with unresolved D. Between the trimmed V and J ends, which lost 8 bases and 8 bases, there was a span of 19 bases. CDR1 and CDR2 (germline): SGHTA, FQGNSA. The CDR3 consists of 14 residues. CDR3 nucleotide sequence: TGTGCCAGCGGTCAAGAAGATAGAATGGATGAGCAGTTCTTC. It is translated as CASGQEDRMDEQFF.

This clonotype has a handful of counts. The V and J genes are TRBV5-1 and TRBJ2-3; D is uncertain. Germline V gives CDR1 SGHRS, CDR2 YFSETQ. The CDR3 loop spans 13 amino acids. V dropped 4 bases and J dropped 2 bases, with 8 bases sitting between them. The CDR3 here is CASSEPNTDTQYF. The CDR3 coding sequence is TGCGCCAGCAGCGAACCGAACACAGATACGCAGTATTTT.

Only one count was recorded for this clonotype. This chain links TRBV12-5 with TRBJ2-3; a possible D gene is TRBD2 (6 bases). This CDR3 comprises 16 residues. Germline V lookup: CDR1 LGHNT, CDR2 FRNRAP. The ends were cut back, 4 bases at V and 2 bases at J, with 16 bases in the middle. This CDR3 is CASGSVLRGLTDTQYF. Here the CDR3 DNA reads TGTGCTAGTGGTTCGGTTCTGCGGGGACTCACAGATACGCAGTATTTT.

This clonotype was counted a few times. The chain couples TRBV10-1 to TRBJ2-7, with 9 bases aligning to TRBD1. The germline CDR1 and CDR2 sequences are WNHNN and SYGVQD (reference sequence). The J segment lost 3 bases and the V segment lost 6 bases, leaving 9 bases of the junction unmatched. There are 15 residues in the CDR3. CDR3 sequence (DNA): TGCGCCAGCAGCAGCTCCGGGACAGGGAACTACGAGCAGTACTTC. This gives the protein CASSSSGTGNYEQYF.

The chain carries TRBV20-1 and TRBJ1-5; maybe TRBD1 (5 bases). V was trimmed by 5 bases and J by 2 bases, leaving 19 bases between them. CDR3 size: 16 residues. The germline CDR1 and CDR2 sequences are DFQATT and SNEGSKA (reference sequence). The CDR3 nucleotides are TGCAGTGCTGAGAGCGGGAGGAGAGGGGGCAATCAGCCCCAGCATTTT. As protein: CSAESGRRGGNQPQHF.

V is TRBV7-8 and J is TRBJ2-4; tentative D call: TRBD2 (6 bases). The CDR3 totals 14 residues. The ends were cut back, 1 base at V and 8 bases at J, with 12 bases in the middle. Germline V gene data show CDR1 as SGHVS and CDR2 as FQNEAQ. CDR3 loop: CASSLGGGGDIQYF. In DNA, the CDR3 is TGTGCCAGCAGCTTAGGGGGAGGTGGGGACATTCAGTACTTC.

This clonotype was counted between two and nine times. This chain links TRBV25-1 with TRBJ1-4, with D perhaps TRBD1 (6 bases). The CDR3 has 14 residues. CDR1 is MGHDK and CDR2 is SYGVNS in the germline V gene. Deletions cut 8 bases from V and 8 bases from J, with 18 bases between. The CDR3 DNA follows: TGTGCCAGCCGTCGGCCAGGGGCTGGGGAAAAACTGTTTTTT. Translation gives CASRRPGAGEKLFF.

This clonotype was counted between two and nine times. V gene TRBV29-1 combines with J gene TRBJ2-2; D is unresolved. Trimming stripped 4 bases from V and 0 bases from J, with 9 bases between. The CDR3 is 14 residues long. Per germline, CDR1 SQVTM and CDR2 ANQGSEA. CDR3 sequence (DNA): TGCAGCGTTGGTTCATTCTCGAACACCGGGGAGCTGTTTTTT. Translation: CSVGSFSNTGELFF.

This clonotype was picked up a small number of times. The chain has TRBV11-2 and TRBJ2-1, with a tentative D call TRBD1 (7 bases). Looked up from germline, CDR1 is SGHAT and CDR2 is FQNNGV. This CDR3 has 15 residues. V lost 5 bases, J lost 4 bases, and 15 bases lay in between. CDR3 sequence (DNA): TGTGCCAGCAGCAAAGGAGGGACAGTTTACAATGAGCAGTTCTTC. It specifies CASSKGGTVYNEQFF.

A note on this clonotype: One junction end disagrees with the germline gene, perhaps due to a read error. The chain combines TRBV11-2 with TRBJ1-1; D may be TRBD1 (5 bases). The germline gives CDR1 SGHAT, CDR2 FQNNGV. The CDR3 is 15 residues long. The CDR3, as DNA: TGTGCCGGCAGCTTGGCCGGACCTCGGGGCCCTGAAGCTTTCTTT. Protein sequence: CAGSLAGPRGPEAFF.

Comments on this clonotype: A much larger clone differs from this one at a single base, so this may be a read error. The chain has TRBV20-1 and TRBJ2-1; perhaps TRBD1 as D (6 bases). Trimming took off 5 bases at V and 5 bases at J, with 10 bases between the two ends. CDR3 length: 12 amino acids. Per the germline V gene, CDR1 is DFQATT and CDR2 is SNEGSKA (reference sequence). The CDR3 reads CSALTGNNEQFF. CDR3 nucleotides: TGCAGTGCTCTAACAGGGAACAATGAGCAGTTCTTC.

As for this clonotype: A junction end diverges from the germline sequence, so it may reflect a read error. The gene calls are TRBV27 and TRBJ1-3, with 8 bases fitting TRBD1. CDR1 and CDR2 (germline): MNHEY, SMNVEV (reference sequence). The CDR3 consists of 13 residues. The CDR3 coding sequence is TGTGCCAGCAGTTTCGACAGGGGCAACACCGTATATTTT. It specifies CASSFDRGNTVYF.

This clonotype was found a few times. This chain connects TRBV20-1 to TRBJ1-5; D unclear. There are 12 residues in the CDR3. Germline assignment: CDR1 DFQATT and CDR2 SNEGSKA (reference sequence). V gave up 4 bases and J gave up 3 bases, with 7 bases separating them. The CDR3 nucleotides read TGCAGTGCTACAGAGAACAATCAGCCCCAGCATTTT. This codes for CSATENNQPQHF.

The CDR3 nucleotides are TGTGCCAGCAGTGGGGGACCTACCGGGGGGGAGCTGTTTTTT. Protein product: CASSGGPTGGELFF. V is TRBV6-5 and J is TRBJ2-2; D is tentatively TRBD1 or TRBD2 (5 bases each). This CDR3 has 14 residues. Trimming pared 5 bases from V and 8 bases from J, leaving 15 bases between. CDR1 is MNHEY and CDR2 is SVGAGI in the germline V gene.

This clonotype was observed a few times. The J gene is TRBJ1-5, the V gene TRBV20-1; no firm D call. Germline V gene sequence: CDR1 DFQATT, CDR2 SNEGSKA (reference sequence). This CDR3 is 12 amino acids long. V was clipped by 3 bases and J by 4 bases, with 7 bases between them. CDR3 in amino acids: CSARTANQPQHF. The DNA of the CDR3 is TGCAGTGCTAGGACTGCTAATCAGCCCCAGCATTTT.

The V gene is TRBV20-1, the J gene TRBJ2-7; D is tentatively TRBD1 or TRBD2 (6 bases each). The CDR3 covers 16 residues. Per germline, CDR1 DFQATT and CDR2 SNEGSKA (reference sequence). V was pared by 1 base and J by 2 bases, with 18 bases between. CDR3 in DNA: TGCAGTGCTAGAGCACCGGGGGCTAAAAACCCCTACGAGCAGTACTTC. Protein product: CSARAPGAKNPYEQYF.

This clonotype was picked up a small number of times. The chain is built from TRBV6-6 and TRBJ2-3; the D gene is possibly TRBD1 (6 bases). The germline V and J ends were trimmed by 6 bases and 4 bases, with 14 bases remaining between them. CDR1 is MNHNY, CDR2 SVGAGI, per germline (reference sequence). The CDR3 contains 14 residues. CDR3 region: CASRGRTESDTQYF. In nucleotides, the CDR3 is TGTGCCAGCAGGGGTCGGACAGAGTCAGATACGCAGTATTTT.

The chain carries TRBV19 and TRBJ2-6; D is unresolved. Trimming cost V 6 bases and J 1 base, with 7 bases left between them. Germline CDR1 is LNHDA and CDR2 is SQIVND (reference sequence). The CDR3 loop spans 14 amino acids. CDR3 sequence: CASRQFSGANVLTF. DNA for the CDR3: TGTGCCAGTAGGCAGTTTTCTGGGGCCAACGTCCTGACTTTC.

At least ten counts were recorded for this clonotype. The chain uses TRBV20-1 and TRBJ2-2, with D unclear. V lost 4 bases and J 5 bases, leaving 8 bases between the germline ends. Germline assignment: CDR1 DFQATT and CDR2 SNEGSKA (reference sequence). The length of the CDR3 is 12 residues. The CDR3 DNA follows: TGCAGTGCTATAGACCCTACCGGGGAGCTGTTTTTT. Its translation: CSAIDPTGELFF.

This clonotype was seen more than once but under ten times. The CDR3 DNA sequence: TGTGCCAGCAGTGATCCTGGACACACAAACTATGGCTACACCTTC. Protein sequence: CASSDPGHTNYGYTF. The chain joins TRBV25-1 to TRBJ1-2; weak D call: TRBD1 (5 bases). The CDR3 is 15 residues long. The germline CDR1 and CDR2 sequences are MGHDK and SYGVNS. Trimming removed 3 bases at V and 2 bases at J, with 13 bases between.